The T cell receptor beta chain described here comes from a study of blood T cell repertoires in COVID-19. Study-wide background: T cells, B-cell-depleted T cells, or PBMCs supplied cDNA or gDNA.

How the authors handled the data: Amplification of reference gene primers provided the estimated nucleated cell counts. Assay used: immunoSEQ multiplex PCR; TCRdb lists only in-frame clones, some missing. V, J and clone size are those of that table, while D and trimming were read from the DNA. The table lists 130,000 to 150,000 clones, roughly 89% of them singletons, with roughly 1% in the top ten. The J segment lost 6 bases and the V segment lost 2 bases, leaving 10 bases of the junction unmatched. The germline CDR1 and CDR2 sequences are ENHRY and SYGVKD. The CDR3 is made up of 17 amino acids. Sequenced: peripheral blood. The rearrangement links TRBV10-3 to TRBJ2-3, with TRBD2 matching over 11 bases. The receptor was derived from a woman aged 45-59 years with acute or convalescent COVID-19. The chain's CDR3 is CAISETLAGASEDTQYF. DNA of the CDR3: TGTGCCATCAGTGAGACACTAGCGGGGGCCTCGGAGGATACGCAGTATTTT.